This T cell receptor beta chain emerged from a study of a mutant IDH1 vaccine in newly diagnosed glioma. Data came from immunoSEQ multiplex PCR; TCRdb stores just in-frame clones and leaves some out. The table shows approximately 25,000 clones, with around 77% occurring only once. From germline, CDR1 is SGHRS and CDR2 YFSETQ. The junction had 5 bases not matched to a gene; V was cut back by 2 bases and J by 0 bases. This CDR3 has 18 amino acids. About this clone itself: Its antigen is unidentified.

Time point defined: week 11, during vaccination. What each vaccine dose contained was 300 ug of mutant IDH1 20-mer peptide, accompanied by topical imiquimod. The TCR sequence derives from a woman under 30 with glioma. Sample: PBMCs, taken from a glioma patient whose treatment included an IDH1 peptide vaccine. The chain joins TRBV5-1 to TRBJ2-5; 15 bases match TRBD2. CDR3 region: CASSFSGTSGGYQETQYF. CDR3 DNA sequence: TGCGCCAGCAGCTTCTCCGGGACTAGCGGGGGGTACCAAGAGACCCAGTACTTC.